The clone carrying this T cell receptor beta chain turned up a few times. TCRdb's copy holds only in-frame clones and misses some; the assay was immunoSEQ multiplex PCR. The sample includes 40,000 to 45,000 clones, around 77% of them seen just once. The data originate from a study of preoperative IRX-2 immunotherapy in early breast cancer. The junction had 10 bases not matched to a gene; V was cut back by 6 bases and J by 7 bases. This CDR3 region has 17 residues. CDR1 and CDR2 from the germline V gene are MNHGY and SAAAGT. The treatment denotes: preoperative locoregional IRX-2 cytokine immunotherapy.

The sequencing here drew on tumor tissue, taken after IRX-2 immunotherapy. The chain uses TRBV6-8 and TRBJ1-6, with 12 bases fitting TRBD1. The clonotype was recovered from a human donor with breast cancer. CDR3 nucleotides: TGTGCCAGCAGGGGACAGGGGGCCCTCTTGGGAAATTCACCCCTCCACTTT. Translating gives CASRGQGALLGNSPLHF.